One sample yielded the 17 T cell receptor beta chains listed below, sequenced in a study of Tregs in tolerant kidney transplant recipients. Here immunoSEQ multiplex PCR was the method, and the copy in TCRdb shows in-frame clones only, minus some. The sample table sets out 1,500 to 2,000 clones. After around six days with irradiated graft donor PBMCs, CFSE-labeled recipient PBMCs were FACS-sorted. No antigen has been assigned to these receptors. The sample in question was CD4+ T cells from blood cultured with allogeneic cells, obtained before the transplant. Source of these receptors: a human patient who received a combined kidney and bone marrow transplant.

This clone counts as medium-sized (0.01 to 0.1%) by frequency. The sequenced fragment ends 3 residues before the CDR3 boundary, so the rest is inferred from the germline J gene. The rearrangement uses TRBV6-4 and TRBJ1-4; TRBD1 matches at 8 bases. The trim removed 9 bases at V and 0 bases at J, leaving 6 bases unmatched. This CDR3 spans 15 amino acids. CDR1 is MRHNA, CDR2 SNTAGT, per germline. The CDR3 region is CASPGQVTTNEKLFF. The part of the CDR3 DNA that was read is TGTGCCAGTCCGGGACAGGTGACAACTAATGAAAAA.

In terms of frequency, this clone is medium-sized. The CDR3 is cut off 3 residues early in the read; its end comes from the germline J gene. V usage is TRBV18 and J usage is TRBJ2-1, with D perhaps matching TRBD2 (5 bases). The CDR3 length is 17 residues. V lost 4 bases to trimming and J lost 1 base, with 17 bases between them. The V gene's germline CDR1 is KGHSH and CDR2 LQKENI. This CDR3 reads CASSLSKRGASYNEQFF. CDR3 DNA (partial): TGTGCCAGCTCACTGTCGAAACGGGGAGCTTCCTACAATGAG. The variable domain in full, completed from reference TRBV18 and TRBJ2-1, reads NAGVMQNPRHLVRRRGQEARLRCSPMKGHSHVYWYRQLPEEGLKFMVYLQKENIIDESGMPKERFSAEFPKEGPSILRIQQVVRGDSAAYFCASSLSKRGASYNEQFFGPGTRLTVL.

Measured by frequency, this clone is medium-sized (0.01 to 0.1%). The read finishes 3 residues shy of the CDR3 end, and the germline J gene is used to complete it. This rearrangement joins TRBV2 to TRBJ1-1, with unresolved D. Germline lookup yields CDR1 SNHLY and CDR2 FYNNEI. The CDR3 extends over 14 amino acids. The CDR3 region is CASSEPGGFRVAFF. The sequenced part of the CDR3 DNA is TGTGCCAGCAGTGAACCGGGTGGGTTCCGCGTG.

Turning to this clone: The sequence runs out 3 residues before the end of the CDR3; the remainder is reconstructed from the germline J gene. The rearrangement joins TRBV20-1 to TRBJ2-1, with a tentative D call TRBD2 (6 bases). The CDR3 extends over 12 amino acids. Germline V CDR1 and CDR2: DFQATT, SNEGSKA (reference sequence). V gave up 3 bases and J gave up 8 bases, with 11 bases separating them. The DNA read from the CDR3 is TGCAGTGCTAGTCCTAGCGAGGATGAG. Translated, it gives CSASPSEDE. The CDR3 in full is CSASPSEDEQFF.

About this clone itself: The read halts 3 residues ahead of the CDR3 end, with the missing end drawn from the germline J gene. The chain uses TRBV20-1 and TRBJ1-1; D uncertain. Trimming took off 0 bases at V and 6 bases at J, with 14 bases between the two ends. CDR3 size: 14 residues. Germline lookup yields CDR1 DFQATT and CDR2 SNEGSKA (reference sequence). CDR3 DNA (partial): TGCAGTGCTAGAGATTATAGAGGGTACCCTGAA. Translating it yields CSARDYRGYPE. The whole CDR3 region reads CSARDYRGYPEAFF.

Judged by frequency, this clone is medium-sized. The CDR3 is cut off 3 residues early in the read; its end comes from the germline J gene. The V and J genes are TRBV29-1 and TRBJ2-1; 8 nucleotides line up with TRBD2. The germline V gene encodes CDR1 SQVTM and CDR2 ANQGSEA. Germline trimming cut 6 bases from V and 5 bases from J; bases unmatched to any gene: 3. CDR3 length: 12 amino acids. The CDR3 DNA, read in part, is TGCAGCGTAGCGGGAGCCCACAATGAG. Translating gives CSVAGAHNE. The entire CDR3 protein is CSVAGAHNEQFF.

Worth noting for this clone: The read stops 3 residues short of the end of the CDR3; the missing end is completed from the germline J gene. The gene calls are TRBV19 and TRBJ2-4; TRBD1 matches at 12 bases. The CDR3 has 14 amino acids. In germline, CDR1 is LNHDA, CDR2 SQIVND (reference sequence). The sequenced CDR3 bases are TGTGCCAGTAACCCTCGGGACAGGGGGCACCTT. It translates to CASNPRDRGHL. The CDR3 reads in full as CASNPRDRGHLQYF.

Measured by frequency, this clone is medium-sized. The CDR3 region is CASSVNRDGQPQHF. CDR3 bases read: TGTGCCAGTAGTGTTAACAGGGATGGACAGCCC. The chain is built from TRBV19 and TRBJ1-5; D possibly corresponds to TRBD1 (6 bases). The sequence runs out 3 residues before the end of the CDR3; the remainder is reconstructed from the germline J gene. Germline V gene sequence: CDR1 LNHDA, CDR2 SQIVND (reference sequence). Trimming cost V 5 bases and J 7 bases, with 15 bases left between them. This CDR3 comprises 14 residues. Based on the CDR3 plus reference TRBV19 and TRBJ1-5, the full variable domain is DGGITQSPKYLFRKEGQNVTLSCEQNLNHDAMYWYRQDPGQGLRLIYYSQIVNDFQKGDIAEGYSVSREKKESFPLTVTSAQKNPTAFYLCASSVNRDGQPQHFGDGTRLSIL.

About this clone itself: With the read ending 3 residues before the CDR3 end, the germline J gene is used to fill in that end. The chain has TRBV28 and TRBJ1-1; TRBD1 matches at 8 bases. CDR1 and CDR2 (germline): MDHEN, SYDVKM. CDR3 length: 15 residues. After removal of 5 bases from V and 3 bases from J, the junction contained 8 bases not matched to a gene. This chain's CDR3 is CASSVRGRWDTEAFF. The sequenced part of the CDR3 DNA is TGTGCCAGCAGTGTCAGGGGGCGGTGGGACACTGAA.

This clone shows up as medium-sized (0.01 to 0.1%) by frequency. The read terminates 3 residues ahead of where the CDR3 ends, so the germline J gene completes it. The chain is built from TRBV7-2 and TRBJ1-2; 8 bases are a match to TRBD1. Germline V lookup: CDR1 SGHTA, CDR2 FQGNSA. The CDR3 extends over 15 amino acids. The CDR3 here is CASRNQGALTYDYTF. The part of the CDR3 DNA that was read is TGTGCCAGCAGAAACCAGGGGGCGCTTACCTACGAC.

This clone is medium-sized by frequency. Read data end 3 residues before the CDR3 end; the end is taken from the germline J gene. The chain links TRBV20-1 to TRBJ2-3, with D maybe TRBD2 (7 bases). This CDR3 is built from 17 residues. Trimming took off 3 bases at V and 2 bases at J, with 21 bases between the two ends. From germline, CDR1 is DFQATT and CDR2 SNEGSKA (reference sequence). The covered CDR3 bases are TGCAGTGCTAGTCCCCCCTCCGCGGGGGCAACCACAGATACG. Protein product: CSASPPSAGATTDT. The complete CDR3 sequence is CSASPPSAGATTDTQYF.

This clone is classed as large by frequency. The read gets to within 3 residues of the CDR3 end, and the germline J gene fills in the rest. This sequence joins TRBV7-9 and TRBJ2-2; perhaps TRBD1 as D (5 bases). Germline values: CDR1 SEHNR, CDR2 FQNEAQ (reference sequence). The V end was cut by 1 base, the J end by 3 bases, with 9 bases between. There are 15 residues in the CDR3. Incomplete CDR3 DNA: TGTGCCAGCAGCTTAGTTGTCAGGGACACCGGGGAG. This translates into CASSLVVRDTGE. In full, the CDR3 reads CASSLVVRDTGELFF.

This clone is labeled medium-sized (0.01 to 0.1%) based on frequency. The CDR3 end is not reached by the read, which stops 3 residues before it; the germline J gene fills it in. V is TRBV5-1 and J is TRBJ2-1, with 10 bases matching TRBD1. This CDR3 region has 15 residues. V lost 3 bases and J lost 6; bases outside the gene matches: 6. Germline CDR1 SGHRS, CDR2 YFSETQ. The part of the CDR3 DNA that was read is TGCGCCAGCAGCTGGACAGGGGGATCTTTCAATGAG. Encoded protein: CASSWTGGSFNE. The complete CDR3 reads CASSWTGGSFNEQFF.

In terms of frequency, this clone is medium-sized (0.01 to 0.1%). CDR3 DNA (partial): TGCGCCAGCAGCTTGGAGCCAGGGGGTTTGAACACTGAA. Amino acid sequence: CASSLEPGGLNTE. The whole CDR3 protein reads CASSLEPGGLNTEAFF. This chain uses TRBV5-1 with TRBJ1-1; 7 bases map to TRBD1. The read gets to within 3 residues of the CDR3 end, and the germline J gene fills in the rest. Germline CDR1 and CDR2: SGHRS and YFSETQ. This CDR3 has 16 residues. Germline trimming cut 0 bases from V and 0 bases from J; bases unmatched to any gene: 5.

CDR3 DNA (partial): TGTGCCAGTAGTATCCAGGGTTCGGGCCCAGATACC. This translates into CASSIQGSGPDT. In full, the CDR3 reads CASSIQGSGPDTYTF. The chain joins TRBV19 to TRBJ1-2; TRBD1 might be the D (5 bases). The CDR3 goes on 3 residues after the read ends, and that part is filled in from the germline J gene. This CDR3 region has 15 residues. Germline CDR1 reads LNHDA; CDR2 reads SQIVND (reference sequence).

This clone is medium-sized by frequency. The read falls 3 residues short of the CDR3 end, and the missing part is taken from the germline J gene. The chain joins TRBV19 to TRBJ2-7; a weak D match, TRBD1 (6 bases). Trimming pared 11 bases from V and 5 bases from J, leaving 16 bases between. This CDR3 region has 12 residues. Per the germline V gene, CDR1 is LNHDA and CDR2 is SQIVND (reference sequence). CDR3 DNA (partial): TGTGCCTCATCAGGGGATACCGACGAG. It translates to CASSGDTDE. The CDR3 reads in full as CASSGDTDEQYF.

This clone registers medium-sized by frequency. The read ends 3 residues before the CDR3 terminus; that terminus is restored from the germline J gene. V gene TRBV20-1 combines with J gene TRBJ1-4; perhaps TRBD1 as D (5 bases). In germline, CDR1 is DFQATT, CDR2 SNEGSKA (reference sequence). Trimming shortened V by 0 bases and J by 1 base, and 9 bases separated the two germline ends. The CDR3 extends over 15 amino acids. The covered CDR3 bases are TGCAGTGCTAGAGATGAACAGGAAACTAATGAAAAA. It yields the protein CSARDEQETNEK. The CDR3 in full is CSARDEQETNEKLFF.